The next 7 T cell receptor beta chains were all read from a single sample in a study of blood T cell repertoires in COVID-19. The method was immunoSEQ multiplex PCR; TCRdb's version includes in-frame clones alone and lacks a portion of them. The data show around 190,000 clones, more than 65% seen once. Sequencing input: PBMCs or T cells enriched from blood (not recorded which). The source is a woman in her 50s with acute COVID-19.

This clone has a handful of counts. The sample contains more than one DNA sequence encoding this CDR3. This chain uses TRBV7-3 with TRBJ2-1; 8 bases map to TRBD2. V dropped 5 bases and J dropped 7; count of bases not matched to a gene: 7. The CDR3 has 14 amino acids. CDR1 is SGHTA, CDR2 FQGTGA, per germline. CDR3 bases: TGTGCCAGCAGCGTCGACGGGGGGGGGAATGAGCAGTTCTTC. This sequence encodes CASSVDGGGNEQFF.

The chain recombines TRBV19 with TRBJ2-5; 7 bases are shared with TRBD1. CDR1 and CDR2 (germline): LNHDA, SQIVND (reference sequence). The CDR3 loop spans 13 amino acids. V dropped 4 bases and J dropped 5; count of bases not matched to a gene: 4. CDR3 DNA sequence: TGTGCCAGTAGTACGACAGGGCGGGAGACCCAGTACTTC. Translated: CASSTTGRETQYF.

The chain has TRBV11-2 and TRBJ2-3; 11 bases line up with TRBD2. CDR3 length: 17 amino acids. Germline CDR1 is SGHAT and CDR2 is FQNNGV. Germline trimming cut 5 bases from V and 3 bases from J; bases unmatched to any gene: 10. CDR3 DNA: TGTGCCAGCAGCGAAGGGGCTAGCGGGGGGTTAACAGATACGCAGTATTTT. It translates to CASSEGASGGLTDTQYF.

This chain connects TRBV27 to TRBJ2-1; no clear D gene. The V end was cut by 6 bases, the J end by 4 bases, with 13 bases between. Germline-derived CDR1 and CDR2 are MNHEY and SMNVEV (reference sequence). This CDR3 is 14 amino acids long. The CDR3 DNA sequence: TGTGCCAGCAGCTCCCCGACTGGTTACAATGAGCAGTTCTTC. Its protein is CASSSPTGYNEQFF.

This chain joins TRBV7-3 and TRBJ2-1; 10 nucleotides align to TRBD1. CDR1 and CDR2 (germline): SGHTA, FQGTGA. The CDR3 consists of 14 residues. Trimming took 7 bases from V and 5 from J; bases not matched to a gene: 5. CDR3: CASTPGQGNNEQFF. CDR3 coding DNA: TGTGCCAGCACCCCGGGACAGGGGAACAATGAGCAGTTCTTC.

CDR3 loop: CASSTDFYRDSYGYTF. CDR3 nucleotides: TGTGCCAGTAGTACAGATTTCTACCGGGACTCCTATGGCTACACCTTC. V gene TRBV19 combines with J gene TRBJ1-2, with D possibly matching TRBD1 (5 bases). Trimming took off 4 bases at V and 4 bases at J, with 19 bases between the two ends. This CDR3 has 16 residues. Germline lookup yields CDR1 LNHDA and CDR2 SQIVND (reference sequence).

The V call is TRBV28, the J call TRBJ2-1; possibly TRBD1 for D (6 bases). Germline V gene sequence: CDR1 MDHEN, CDR2 SYDVKM. Deletions cut 2 bases from V and 3 bases from J, with 11 bases between. The CDR3 contains 15 residues. CDR3 region: CASSLPDRRYNEQFF. The CDR3 DNA follows: TGTGCCAGCAGTTTACCCGACAGGCGCTACAATGAGCAGTTCTTC.